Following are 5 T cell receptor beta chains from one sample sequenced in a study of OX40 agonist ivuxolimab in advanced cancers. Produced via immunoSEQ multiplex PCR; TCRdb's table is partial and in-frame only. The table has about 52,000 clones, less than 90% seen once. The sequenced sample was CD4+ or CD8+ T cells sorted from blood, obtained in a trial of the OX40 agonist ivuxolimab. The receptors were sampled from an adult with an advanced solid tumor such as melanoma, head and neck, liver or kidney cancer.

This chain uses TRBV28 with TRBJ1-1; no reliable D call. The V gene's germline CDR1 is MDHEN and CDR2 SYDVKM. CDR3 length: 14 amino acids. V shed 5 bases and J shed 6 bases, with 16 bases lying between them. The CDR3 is CASSPPRLRAEAFF. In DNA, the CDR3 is TGTGCCAGCAGTCCCCCGAGGCTACGGGCTGAAGCTTTCTTT.

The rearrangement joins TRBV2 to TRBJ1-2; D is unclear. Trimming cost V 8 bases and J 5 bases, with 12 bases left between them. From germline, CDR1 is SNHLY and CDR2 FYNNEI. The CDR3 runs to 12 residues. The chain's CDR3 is CASPGLAYGYTF. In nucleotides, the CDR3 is TGTGCCAGCCCCGGGTTAGCTTATGGCTACACCTTC.

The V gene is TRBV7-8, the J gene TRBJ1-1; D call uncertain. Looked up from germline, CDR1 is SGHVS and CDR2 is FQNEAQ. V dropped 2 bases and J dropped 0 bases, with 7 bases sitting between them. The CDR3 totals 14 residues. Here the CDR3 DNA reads TGTGCCAGCAGCTTACAAACAGTGAACACTGAAGCTTTCTTT. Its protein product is CASSLQTVNTEAFF.

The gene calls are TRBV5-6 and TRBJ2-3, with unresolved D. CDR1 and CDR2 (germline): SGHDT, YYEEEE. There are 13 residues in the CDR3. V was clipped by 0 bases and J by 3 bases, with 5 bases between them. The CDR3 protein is CASSLVGTDTQYF. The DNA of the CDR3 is TGTGCCAGCAGCTTGGTGGGAACAGATACGCAGTATTTT.

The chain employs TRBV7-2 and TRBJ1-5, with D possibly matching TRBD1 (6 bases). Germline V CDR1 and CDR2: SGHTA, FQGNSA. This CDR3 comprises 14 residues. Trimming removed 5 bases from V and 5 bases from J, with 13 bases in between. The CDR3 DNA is TGTGCCAGCAGCCCAACAGGGAGCTATCAGCCCCAGCATTTT. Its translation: CASSPTGSYQPQHF.